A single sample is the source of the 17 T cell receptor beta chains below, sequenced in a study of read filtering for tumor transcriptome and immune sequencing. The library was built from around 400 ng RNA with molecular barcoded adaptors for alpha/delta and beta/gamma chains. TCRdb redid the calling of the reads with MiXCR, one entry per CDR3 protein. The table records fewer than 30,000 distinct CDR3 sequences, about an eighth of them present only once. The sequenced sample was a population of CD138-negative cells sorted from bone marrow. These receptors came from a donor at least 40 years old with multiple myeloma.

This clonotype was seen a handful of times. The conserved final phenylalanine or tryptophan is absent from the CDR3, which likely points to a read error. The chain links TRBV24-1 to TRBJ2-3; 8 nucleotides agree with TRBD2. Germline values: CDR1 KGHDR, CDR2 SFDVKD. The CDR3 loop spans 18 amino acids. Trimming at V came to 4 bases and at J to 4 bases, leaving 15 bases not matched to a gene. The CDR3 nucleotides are TGTGCCACCAGTGACACCCGGATATCGGGAGGGCGGGCAGATACGCAGTATTTA. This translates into CATSDTRISGGRADTQYL.

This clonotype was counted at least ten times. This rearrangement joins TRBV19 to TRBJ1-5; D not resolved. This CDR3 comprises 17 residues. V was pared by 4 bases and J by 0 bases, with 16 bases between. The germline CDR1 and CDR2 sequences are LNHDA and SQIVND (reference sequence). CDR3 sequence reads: CASSKVGLHSSNQPQHF. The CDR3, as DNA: TGTGCCAGTAGTAAGGTAGGGCTCCATTCTAGCAATCAGCCCCAGCATTTT.

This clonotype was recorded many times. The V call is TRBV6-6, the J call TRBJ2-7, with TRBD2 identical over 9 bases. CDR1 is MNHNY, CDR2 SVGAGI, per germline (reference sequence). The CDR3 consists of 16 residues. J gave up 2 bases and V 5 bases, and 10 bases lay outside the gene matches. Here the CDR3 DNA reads TGTGCCAGCAGTCACGGTTCTAGCGGGACCCCCTACGAGCAGTACTTC. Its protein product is CASSHGSSGTPYEQYF.

For the CDR3, the DNA is TGTGCCAGCAGTTTAACAGCGCTAGATCAATCCCAGCATTTT. It encodes CASSLTALDQSQHF. This chain uses TRBV27 with TRBJ1-5; D not resolved. The CDR3 extends over 14 amino acids. The V end was cut by 2 bases, the J end by 11 bases, with 16 bases between. Germline CDR1 is MNHEY and CDR2 is SMNVEV (reference sequence).

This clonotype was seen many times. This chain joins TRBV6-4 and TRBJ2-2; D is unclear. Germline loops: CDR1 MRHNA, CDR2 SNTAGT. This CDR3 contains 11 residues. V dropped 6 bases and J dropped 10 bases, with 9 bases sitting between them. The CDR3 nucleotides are TGTGCCAGCAGCCACCAACAGGAGCTGTTTTTT. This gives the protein CASSHQQELFF.

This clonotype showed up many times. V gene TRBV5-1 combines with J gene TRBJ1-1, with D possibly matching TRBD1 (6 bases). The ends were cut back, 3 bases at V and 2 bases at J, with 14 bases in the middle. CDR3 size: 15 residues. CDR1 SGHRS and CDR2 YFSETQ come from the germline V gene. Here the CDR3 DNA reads TGCGCCAGCAGCTCAATGGACAGTGGAAACACTGAAGCTTTCTTT. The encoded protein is CASSSMDSGNTEAFF.

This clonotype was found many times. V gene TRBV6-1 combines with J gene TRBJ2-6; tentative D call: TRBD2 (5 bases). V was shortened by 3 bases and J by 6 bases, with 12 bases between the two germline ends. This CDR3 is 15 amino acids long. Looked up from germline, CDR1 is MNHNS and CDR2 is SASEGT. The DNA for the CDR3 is TGTGCCAGCAGTGAGCGAGGGAATGAGGCCAACGTCCTGACTTTC. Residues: CASSERGNEANVLTF.

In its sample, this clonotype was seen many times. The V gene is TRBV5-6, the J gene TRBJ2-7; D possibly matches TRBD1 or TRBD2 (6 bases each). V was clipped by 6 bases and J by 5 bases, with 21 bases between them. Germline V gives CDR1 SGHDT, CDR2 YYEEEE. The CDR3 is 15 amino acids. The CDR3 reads CASIQRGERLDEQYF. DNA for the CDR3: TGTGCCAGCATTCAAAGGGGGGAGAGGCTCGACGAGCAGTACTTC.

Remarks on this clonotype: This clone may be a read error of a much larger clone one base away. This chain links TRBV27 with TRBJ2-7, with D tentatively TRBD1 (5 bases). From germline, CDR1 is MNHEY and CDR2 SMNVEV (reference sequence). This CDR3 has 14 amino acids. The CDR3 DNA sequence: TGTGCCAGCAGTTTACAGGGCAGCACCTACGGGCAGTACTTC. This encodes CASSLQGSTYGQYF.

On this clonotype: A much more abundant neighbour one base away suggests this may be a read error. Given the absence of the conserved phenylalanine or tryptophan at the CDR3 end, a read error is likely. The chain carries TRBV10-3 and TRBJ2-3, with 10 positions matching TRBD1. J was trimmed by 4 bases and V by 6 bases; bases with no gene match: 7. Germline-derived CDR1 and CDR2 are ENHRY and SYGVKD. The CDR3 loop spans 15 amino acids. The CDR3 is CAISVGQGNADTQYL. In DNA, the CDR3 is TGTGCCATCAGCGTGGGACAGGGGAACGCAGATACGCAGTATCTT.

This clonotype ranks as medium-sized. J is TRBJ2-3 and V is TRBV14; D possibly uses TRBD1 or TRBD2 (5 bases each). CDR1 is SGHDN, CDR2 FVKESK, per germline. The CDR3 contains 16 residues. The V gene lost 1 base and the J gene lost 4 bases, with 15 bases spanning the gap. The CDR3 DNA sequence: TGTGCCAGCAGCCAAGTCGGGGCCAGGGTTCCAGATACGCAGTATTTT. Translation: CASSQVGARVPDTQYF.

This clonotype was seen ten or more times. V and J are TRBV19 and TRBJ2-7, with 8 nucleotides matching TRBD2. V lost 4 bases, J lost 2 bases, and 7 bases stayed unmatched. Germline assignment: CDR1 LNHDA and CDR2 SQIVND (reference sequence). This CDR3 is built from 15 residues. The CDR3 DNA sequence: TGTGCCAGTAGTAGCGGAAACGGGAGGGCCTACGAGCAGTACTTC. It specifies CASSSGNGRAYEQYF.

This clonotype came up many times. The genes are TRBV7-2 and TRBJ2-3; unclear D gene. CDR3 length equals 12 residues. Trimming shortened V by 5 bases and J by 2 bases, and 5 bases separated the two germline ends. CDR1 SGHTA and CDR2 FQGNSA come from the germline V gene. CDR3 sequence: CASSPTTDTQYF. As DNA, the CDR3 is TGTGCCAGCAGCCCTACCACAGATACGCAGTATTTT.

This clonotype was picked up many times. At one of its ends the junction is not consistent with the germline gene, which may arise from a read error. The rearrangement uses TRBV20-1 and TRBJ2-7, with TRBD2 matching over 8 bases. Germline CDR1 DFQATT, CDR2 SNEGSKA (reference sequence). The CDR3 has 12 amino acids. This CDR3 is CSARGPGLGQCF. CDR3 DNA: TGCAGTGCTAGGGGACCGGGACTAGGGCAGTGCTTC.

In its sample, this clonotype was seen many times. The CDR3 DNA sequence: TGCGCCAGCAGTCAATCGAGCCCAGACGCCCGAACTAATCAGCCCCAGCATTTT. This gives the protein CASSQSSPDARTNQPQHF. The chain recombines TRBV23-1 with TRBJ1-5, with D unclear. TRBV23-1 is an ORF, with its function uncertain. V was clipped by 0 bases and J by 4 bases, with 19 bases between them. This CDR3 is built from 18 residues.

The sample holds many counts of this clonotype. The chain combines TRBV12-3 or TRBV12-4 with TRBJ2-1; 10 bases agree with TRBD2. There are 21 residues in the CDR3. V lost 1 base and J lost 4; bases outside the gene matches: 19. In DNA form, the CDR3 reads TGTGCCAGCAGTTTAGGGGGAAGCGGGAGGGTTTCGACTGCTGGATACAATGAGCAGTTCTTC. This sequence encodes CASSLGGSGRVSTAGYNEQFF.

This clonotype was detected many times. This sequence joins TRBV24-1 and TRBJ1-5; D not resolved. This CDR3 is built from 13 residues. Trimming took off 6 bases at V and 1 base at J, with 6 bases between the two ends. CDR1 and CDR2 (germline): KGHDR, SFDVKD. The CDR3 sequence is CATSRGSNQPQHF. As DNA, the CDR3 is TGTGCCACCAGTAGAGGGAGCAATCAGCCCCAGCATTTT.